This T cell receptor beta chain was found in a study of blood T cell repertoires in COVID-19. Study details: Nucleic acid was either cDNA or gDNA, and it came from T cells, B-cell-depleted T cells, or PBMCs.

Germline V gives CDR1 MNHNS, CDR2 SASEGT. The CDR3 is made up of 14 amino acids. Trimming cost V 3 bases and J 2 bases; bases outside gene matches: 3. Libraries were prepared by immunoSEQ multiplex PCR; TCRdb keeps only in-frame clonotypes and omits some of them. The sample records tens of thousands of clones, more than 75% being singletons. This clone occurred many times. Material: peripheral blood. The chain couples TRBV6-1 to TRBJ2-5; 7 nucleotides match TRBD2. The sequence was obtained from a human donor in a cohort sampled during active COVID-19. The CDR3 DNA follows: TGTGCCAGCAGTGAGGGGGGGGGTCAAGAGACCCAGTACTTC. Translated: CASSEGGGQETQYF.